The 11 T cell receptor beta chains reported below all come from one sample, sequenced in a study of neoadjuvant nivolumab and ipilimumab in lung cancer. The table came from immunoSEQ multiplex PCR; TCRdb's copy has only in-frame clones and leaves some out. The data hold around 30,000 clones, with more than 70% observed a single time. The source material was peripheral blood, sampled before neoadjuvant nivolumab, alone or with ipilimumab. All receptors come from an adult with non-small cell lung cancer.

The chain recombines TRBV14 with TRBJ2-2; 10 nucleotides match TRBD1. The V gene's germline CDR1 is SGHDN and CDR2 FVKESK. The CDR3 totals 17 residues. The ends lost 4 bases at V and 4 bases at J; junction bases unmatched: 9. CDR3 loop: CASSPFWGQGSTGELFF. In nucleotides, the CDR3 is TGTGCCAGCAGCCCCTTCTGGGGACAGGGGAGCACCGGGGAGCTGTTTTTT.

This clone was recorded a few times. This rearrangement joins TRBV27 to TRBJ2-3; 7 nucleotides match TRBD1. J was trimmed by 6 bases and V by 6 bases; bases with no gene match: 12. The length of the CDR3 is 15 residues. Per germline, CDR1 MNHEY and CDR2 SMNVEV (reference sequence). The CDR3 region is CASSPLSAGGDTQYF. DNA for the CDR3: TGTGCCAGCAGCCCCCTCTCGGCAGGGGGTGATACGCAGTATTTT.

This chain uses TRBV7-3 with TRBJ1-2; 7 bases are a match to TRBD1. V was pared by 2 bases and J by 2 bases, with 8 bases of the junction left unmatched. Germline values: CDR1 SGHTA, CDR2 FQGTGA. There are 16 residues in the CDR3. The CDR3 DNA is TGTGCCAGCAGCTTACAGCCCCGGGACAGAAACTATGGCTACACCTTC. Its translation is CASSLQPRDRNYGYTF.

This clone was seen more than once but under ten times. The chain carries TRBV5-1 and TRBJ1-1; perhaps TRBD1 as D (6 bases). The ends were cut back, 1 base at V and 2 bases at J, with 9 bases in the middle. The CDR3 has 14 amino acids. The germline V gene encodes CDR1 SGHRS and CDR2 YFSETQ. CDR3 DNA sequence: TGCGCCAGCAGCTTGACAGGGTTCAACACTGAAGCTTTCTTT. Translation: CASSLTGFNTEAFF.

The V call is TRBV7-2, the J call TRBJ1-3; TRBD1 is a possible D gene (5 bases). Germline V gene data show CDR1 as SGHTA and CDR2 as FQGNSA. Trimming took 10 bases from V and 3 from J, leaving 10 bases between them. The CDR3 runs 12 residues. CDR3: CAMWGFGNTIYF. The DNA of the CDR3 is TGTGCCATGTGGGGGTTTGGAAACACCATATATTTT.

There are a few counts of this clone. The CDR3 sequence: CASSLMGRGNQPQHF. The CDR3 region has the DNA TGTGCCAGCAGCTTGATGGGGAGGGGCAATCAGCCCCAGCATTTT. This sequence joins TRBV5-5 and TRBJ1-5, with no clear D. The germline gives CDR1 SGHKS, CDR2 YYEKEE (reference sequence). This CDR3 spans 15 amino acids. Trimming shortened V by 1 base and J by 2 bases, and 10 bases separated the two germline ends.

The chain links TRBV5-1 to TRBJ2-7; D is undetermined. Deletions cut 4 bases from V and 7 bases from J, with 18 bases between. This CDR3 region has 14 residues. Germline V lookup: CDR1 SGHRS, CDR2 YFSETQ. The CDR3: CASSPVNTAGEQYF. For the CDR3, the DNA is TGCGCCAGCAGCCCGGTTAACACCGCTGGGGAGCAGTACTTC.

The chain is built from TRBV5-1 and TRBJ2-1; TRBD2 agrees at 15 bases. The V gene end was trimmed by 2 bases and the J gene end by 10 bases; junction bases not matched to a gene: 4. The length of the CDR3 is 15 residues. CDR1 is SGHRS and CDR2 is YFSETQ in the germline V gene. The CDR3 DNA sequence: TGCGCCAGCAGCTTCGCCGGGACTAGCGGGGGGGAGCAGTTCTTC. This codes for CASSFAGTSGGEQFF. Variable domain in full (rest from reference TRBV5-1 and TRBJ2-1): KAGVTQTPRYLIKTRGQQVTLSCSPISGHRSVSWYQQTPGQGLQFLFEYFSETQRNKGNFPGRFSGRQFSNSRSEMNVSTLELGDSALYLCASSFAGTSGGEQFFGPGTRLTVL.

The V call is TRBV7-3, the J call TRBJ2-3; 11 bases are a match to TRBD1. The length of the CDR3 is 16 residues. In germline, CDR1 is SGHTA, CDR2 FQGTGA. Trimming at V came to 3 bases and at J to 3 bases, leaving 5 bases not matched to a gene. CDR3 region: CASSLTGTGGTDTQYF. CDR3 in DNA: TGTGCCAGCAGCTTGACCGGGACAGGGGGAACAGATACGCAGTATTTT.

V usage is TRBV5-1 and J usage is TRBJ2-5, with 7 bases matching TRBD1. The germline CDR1 and CDR2 sequences are SGHRS and YFSETQ. Losses at the gene ends were 4 bases for V and 6 bases for J; bases not matched to a gene: 18. There are 17 residues in the CDR3. The CDR3 spells CASSLDWHRGSIQTQYF. CDR3 DNA sequence: TGCGCCAGCAGCCTGGATTGGCACAGGGGCTCTATCCAGACCCAGTACTTC.

The genes are TRBV4-1 and TRBJ1-4, with 7 nucleotides matching TRBD1. This CDR3 has 13 residues. V trimming: 3 bases; J trimming: 11 bases; junction bases outside the gene matches: 6. From germline, CDR1 is MGHRA and CDR2 YSYEKL. CDR3 sequence (DNA): TGCGCCAGCAGCCAGGGACCGACAGGGAAACTGTTTTTT. This codes for CASSQGPTGKLFF.